These 29 T cell receptor beta chains were sequenced from one sample in a study of T cells in Graves' hyperthyroidism and ophthalmopathy. The TCR beta CDR3 regions underwent amplification using RNA transcripts as the source. The TCR CDR3 was amplified in a first-round RT-PCR using the HTBI primer set. A single record per CDR3 protein comes from TCRdb applying MiXCR to the multiplex PCR reads. Seen here are approximately 400,000 distinct CDR3 sequences, about 14% observed once, and the top ten hold around a fifth. The material sequenced was blood. These receptor sequences come from a woman aged 25 to 39 with Graves' ophthalmopathy.

This clonotype occurred many times. The chain combines TRBV4-2 with TRBJ1-1, with D possibly being TRBD1 (6 bases). Trimming took 0 bases from V and 1 from J, leaving 12 bases between them. From germline, CDR1 is LGHNA and CDR2 YNFKEQ. The CDR3 has 16 amino acids. The CDR3 DNA is TGTGCCAGCAGCCAAGAAGGGGGGTACCCGAACACTGAAGCTTTCTTT. Translated, it gives CASSQEGGYPNTEAFF.

In its sample, this clonotype was seen many times. The V and J genes are TRBV7-2 and TRBJ1-5, with D maybe TRBD1 (6 bases). V dropped 0 bases and J dropped 0 bases, with 15 bases sitting between them. The CDR3 contains 18 residues. The V gene's germline CDR1 is SGHTA and CDR2 FQGNSA. The CDR3 DNA follows: TGTGCCAGCAGCTTAGCGGGGATGGGGGGCTATAGCAATCAGCCCCAGCATTTT. Translation gives CASSLAGMGGYSNQPQHF.

This clonotype showed up just a few times. The chain is built from TRBV4-2 and TRBJ2-3, with 11 bases that match TRBD2. This CDR3 has 17 amino acids. The germline V gene encodes CDR1 LGHNA and CDR2 YNFKEQ. The V gene end was trimmed by 1 base and the J gene end by 4 bases; junction bases not matched to a gene: 7. Here the CDR3 reads CASSQVTSGGGADTQYF. CDR3 bases: TGTGCCAGCAGCCAAGTCACTAGCGGGGGCGGGGCAGATACGCAGTATTTT.

This clonotype was detected ten times or more. The CDR3 is CSARALSRDLDNEQFF. The CDR3 DNA follows: TGCAGTGCTAGAGCATTAAGCCGGGACTTAGACAATGAGCAGTTCTTC. The chain is built from TRBV20-1 and TRBJ2-1; TRBD2 is a possible D gene (6 bases). The CDR3 covers 16 residues. Germline CDR1 DFQATT, CDR2 SNEGSKA (reference sequence). Trimming took off 1 base at V and 5 bases at J, with 18 bases between the two ends.

This clonotype turned up a few times. The V call is TRBV20-1, the J call TRBJ1-6; 7 nucleotides align to TRBD1. V shed 5 bases and J 6 bases; nucleotides not matched to a gene: 4. In germline, CDR1 is DFQATT, CDR2 SNEGSKA (reference sequence). The CDR3 runs 13 residues. The CDR3 sequence: CSAFNRGNSPLHF. CDR3 in DNA: TGCAGTGCTTTCAACAGGGGTAATTCACCCCTCCACTTT.

The CDR3 here is CSVIGFQRVDTQYF. The CDR3 DNA sequence: TGCAGCGTGATTGGGTTCCAAAGGGTAGATACGCAGTATTTT. V is TRBV29-1 and J is TRBJ2-3; D is uncertain. The V gene lost 6 bases and the J gene lost 5 bases, with 18 bases spanning the gap. The CDR3 has 14 residues. Per the germline V gene, CDR1 is SQVTM and CDR2 is ANQGSEA.

This clonotype was counted at least ten times. The chain employs TRBV12-3 or TRBV12-4 and TRBJ1-5, with 7 bases identical to TRBD1. J was trimmed by 3 bases and V by 7 bases; bases with no gene match: 9. CDR3 length equals 15 residues. The CDR3 DNA is TGTGCCAGCACCCCCGACAGGGAAGCCAATCAGCCCCAGCATTTT. It codes for CASTPDREANQPQHF.

Turning to this clonotype: This sequence may be a read error, since a much larger clone differs from it by one base. The chain has TRBV7-6 and TRBJ2-1; 8 bases match TRBD2. Germline lookup yields CDR1 SGHVS and CDR2 FNYEAQ. This CDR3 is 16 amino acids long. CDR3 nucleotides: TGTACCAGCAGCTTATACCGGGGGGGACCCTACAATGAGCAGTTCTTC. It specifies CTSSLYRGGPYNEQFF.

This clonotype turned up a few times. V is TRBV12-3 or TRBV12-4 and J is TRBJ1-3, with D unresolved. This CDR3 spans 15 amino acids. The ends were cut back, 7 bases at V and 4 bases at J, with 17 bases in the middle. The CDR3: CASMVSGEKGNTIYF. CDR3 bases: TGTGCCAGCATGGTTTCCGGGGAAAAGGGAAACACCATATATTTT.

In this sample, this clonotype turned up many times. V is TRBV28 and J is TRBJ1-2, with 8 bases that match TRBD1. The CDR3 is made up of 14 amino acids. The junction had 7 bases not matched to a gene; V was cut back by 4 bases and J by 6 bases. Germline loops: CDR1 MDHEN, CDR2 SYDVKM. Here the CDR3 reads CASSSGQGENGYTF. The CDR3 nucleotides read TGTGCCAGCAGTTCAGGACAGGGTGAAAATGGCTACACCTTC.

In its sample, this clonotype was seen a few times. The V gene is TRBV20-1, the J gene TRBJ2-7; 11 nucleotides match TRBD2. Trimming removed 3 bases from V and 4 bases from J; junction bases left unmatched: 5. Germline V gene lookup returns CDR1 DFQATT and CDR2 SNEGSKA (reference sequence). The CDR3 runs to 14 residues. This chain's CDR3 is CSASLTSGGYEQYF. In DNA form, the CDR3 reads TGCAGTGCTAGCCTTACTAGCGGGGGATACGAGCAGTACTTC.

In its sample, this clonotype was seen a few times. The chain links TRBV7-2 to TRBJ1-1; 7 nucleotides line up with TRBD1. The germline V gene encodes CDR1 SGHTA and CDR2 FQGNSA. This CDR3 comprises 17 residues. Losses at the gene ends were 2 bases for V and 4 bases for J; bases not matched to a gene: 13. The CDR3 DNA reads as TGTGCCAGCAGCTTAAGGCGGCGACAGGGCGATTTCACTGAAGCTTTCTTT. Translation gives CASSLRRRQGDFTEAFF.

This clonotype was seen only a few times. The J gene is TRBJ2-2, the V gene TRBV11-3; possibly TRBD1 for D (5 bases). The CDR3 has 16 residues. V was pared by 1 base and J by 4 bases, with 13 bases between. The germline gives CDR1 SGHNT, CDR2 YENEEA. The CDR3 DNA follows: TGTGCCAGCAGCTTAGTTTGGCAGGGAAGCACCGGGGAGCTGTTTTTT. It is translated as CASSLVWQGSTGELFF.

Ten or more counts support this clonotype. This chain uses TRBV5-1 with TRBJ1-2, with D uncertain. This CDR3 comprises 13 residues. Between the trimmed V and J ends, which lost 0 bases and 4 bases, there was a span of 7 bases. Looked up from germline, CDR1 is SGHRS and CDR2 is YFSETQ. In DNA form, the CDR3 reads TGCGCCAGCAGCTTGGAGGATGCCTATGGCTACACCTTC. Translation gives CASSLEDAYGYTF.

A word on this clonotype: A single base separates this from a much larger clone, so it may be a read error. This sequence joins TRBV11-3 and TRBJ2-7; possible D gene TRBD2, 5 bases. The CDR3 consists of 16 residues. CDR1 and CDR2 from the germline V gene are SGHNT and YENEEA. The CDR3 DNA sequence: TGTGCCAGCAGCTTAGAGTCGCGGGCGCGCTCCTACGAGCAGCACTTC. Residues: CASSLESRARSYEQHF.

This clonotype was seen repeatedly, ten times or more. The J gene is TRBJ1-4, the V gene TRBV27; TRBD1 is a possible D gene (5 bases). Germline V gives CDR1 MNHEY, CDR2 SMNVEV (reference sequence). V was trimmed by 0 bases and J by 7 bases, leaving 9 bases between them. This CDR3 has 14 amino acids. The CDR3 here is CASSLSVDSEKLFF. CDR3 sequence (DNA): TGTGCCAGCAGTTTATCGGTAGACAGTGAAAAACTGTTTTTT.

This clonotype was detected many times. This chain joins TRBV12-3 or TRBV12-4 and TRBJ2-7; TRBD1 agrees at 8 bases. The CDR3 contains 13 residues. The V segment lost 6 bases and the J segment 7 bases; nucleotides outside the gene matches: 8. CDR3 nucleotide sequence: TGTGCCAGCAGCCAGGGGGCATTGCGAGAGCAGTACTTC. Its translation is CASSQGALREQYF.

The chain has TRBV6-1 and TRBJ2-3, with 7 bases identical to TRBD2. V shed 5 bases, J shed 5 bases, and the junction held 16 bases outside the gene matches. The germline V gene encodes CDR1 MNHNS and CDR2 SASEGT. CDR3 length equals 17 residues. CDR3 sequence: CASSSERGPQDGDTQYF. CDR3 coding DNA: TGTGCCAGCAGTTCCGAGCGGGGACCCCAAGATGGAGATACGCAGTATTTT.

This clonotype was seen many times. The chain employs TRBV7-2 and TRBJ2-5; 10 bases line up with TRBD1. V was clipped by 7 bases and J by 5 bases; unmatched bases: 10. The CDR3 runs 15 residues. Looked up from germline, CDR1 is SGHTA and CDR2 is FQGNSA. The CDR3 DNA sequence: TGTGCCAGCACCACTCAGACAGGGGGCATGGAGACCCAGTACTTC. This sequence encodes CASTTQTGGMETQYF.

The sample holds many counts of this clonotype. The chain recombines TRBV27 with TRBJ2-7; D perhaps matches TRBD2 (6 bases). The V gene's germline CDR1 is MNHEY and CDR2 SMNVEV (reference sequence). Trimming removed 5 bases from V and 1 base from J, with 12 bases in between. This CDR3 is built from 14 residues. DNA for the CDR3: TGTGCCAGCAGTCCGCGACTAGTTTCCTACGAGCAGTACTTC. Translating it yields CASSPRLVSYEQYF.

Concerning this clonotype: This may stem from a read error, because a much larger clone lies one nucleotide away. The genes are TRBV9 and TRBJ1-5; TRBD1 is a possible D gene (6 bases). V was cut by 2 bases and J by 6 bases, with 15 bases left in between. The CDR3 is 15 residues long. Looked up from germline, CDR1 is SGDLS and CDR2 is YYNGEE. The CDR3 region has the DNA TGTGCCAGCAGCGTCGGGGGCGGCGGGGGTCAGCCCCAGCATTTT. This sequence encodes CASSVGGGGGQPQHF.

With regard to this clonotype: A read error may account for a junction end that differs from germline. The chain joins TRBV4-1 to TRBJ1-6, with D unresolved. CDR1 and CDR2 from the germline V gene are MGHRA and YSYEKL. This CDR3 region has 16 residues. The chain's CDR3 is CASSQEVNSYNSPLHF. The CDR3 DNA reads as TGCGCCAGCAGTCAAGAGGTGAACTCCTATAATTCACCCCTCCACTTT.

This clonotype was counted at least ten times. The chain uses TRBV7-2 and TRBJ1-5; D is possibly TRBD1 (6 bases). The CDR3 is 15 residues long. V was shortened by 5 bases and J by 2 bases, with 13 bases between the two germline ends. From germline, CDR1 is SGHTA and CDR2 FQGNSA. This CDR3 reads CASSVQGRGNQPQHF. The CDR3 DNA is TGTGCCAGCAGCGTACAGGGTCGAGGCAATCAGCCCCAGCATTTT.

This clonotype was detected ten times or more. The genes are TRBV20-1 and TRBJ2-3; no clear D. Germline assignment: CDR1 DFQATT and CDR2 SNEGSKA (reference sequence). The CDR3 extends over 16 amino acids. V was trimmed by 0 bases and J by 1 base, leaving 14 bases between them. As DNA, the CDR3 is TGCAGTGCTAGAGATCCTGCTAGGTCAGGCACAGATACGCAGTATTTT. This codes for CSARDPARSGTDTQYF.

At least ten counts were recorded for this clonotype. V usage is TRBV7-2 and J usage is TRBJ1-2, with D possibly matching TRBD1 (6 bases). CDR1 and CDR2 from the germline V gene are SGHTA and FQGNSA. Trimming took 0 bases from V and 5 from J, leaving 13 bases between them. There are 15 residues in the CDR3. The CDR3 DNA reads as TGTGCCAGCAGCTTAGCTTGGCAGGGGAAATATGGCTACACCTTC. It encodes CASSLAWQGKYGYTF.

This clonotype was counted ten times or more. V usage is TRBV24-1 and J usage is TRBJ2-1; tentative D call: TRBD1 (5 bases). The CDR3 covers 16 residues. The V end lost 1 base, the J end lost 8 bases, and 17 bases lay between the germline ends. CDR1 and CDR2 from the germline V gene are KGHDR and SFDVKD. The CDR3 DNA reads TGTGCCACCAGTGATTTTATGGCAGGGTCGTTCGATGAGCAGTTCTTC. Amino acids: CATSDFMAGSFDEQFF.

This clonotype occurred many times. V usage is TRBV28 and J usage is TRBJ2-3, with 9 positions matching TRBD2. This CDR3 is built from 15 residues. V lost 5 bases, J lost 6 bases, and 9 bases stayed unmatched. The V gene's germline CDR1 is MDHEN and CDR2 SYDVKM. The CDR3 DNA reads as TGTGCCAGCAGTAAAGCGGGGGGCGGGGGGGATACGCAGTATTTT. It translates to CASSKAGGGGDTQYF.

This clonotype occurred many times. The V gene is TRBV7-2, the J gene TRBJ2-3; D uncertain. V lost 5 bases, J lost 0 bases, and 6 bases lay in between. Germline loops: CDR1 SGHTA, CDR2 FQGNSA. This CDR3 comprises 13 residues. The CDR3: CASSPLSTDTQYF. The CDR3 DNA is TGTGCCAGCAGCCCCCTGAGCACAGATACGCAGTATTTT.

This clonotype showed up many times. The V call is TRBV28, the J call TRBJ2-1; D call uncertain. Trimming cost V 1 base and J 4 bases, with 26 bases left between them. CDR3 length equals 20 residues. Germline CDR1 is MDHEN and CDR2 is SYDVKM. This CDR3 is CASSLYVRVRGTETYNEQFF. CDR3 DNA: TGTGCCAGCAGTTTATACGTTCGGGTGCGAGGAACAGAAACTTACAATGAGCAGTTCTTC.